This T cell receptor beta chain comes out of a study of T-cell memory formation after mild COVID-19. The overall study: TCR clusters were mostly donor specific. Study-wide results and limits: CD4+ clones that contracted lay mainly in CM and EM; CD8+ ones lay in EMRA. Clones that contracted from day 15 to 85 were balanced CD4/CD8, while later expanders leaned CD4+.

CDR3 length: 16 residues. J was trimmed by 0 bases and V by 6 bases; bases with no gene match: 5. In its sample, this clonotype was seen many times. Its specificity is not known. MiXCR, applied by TCRdb to the 5' RACE reads, yields one record per CDR3 protein. The sample lists hundreds of thousands of distinct CDR3 sequences, around a sixth occurring once. This TCR was recovered from a man aged 18 to 29 who had mild COVID-19 (a few samples of this study predate the infection). Cell type and time point are not known. Material: PBMCs or a T cell subset sorted from them (not recorded which). The chain uses TRBV12-3 or TRBV12-4 and TRBJ2-1, with 10 bases identical to TRBD2. The CDR3 nucleotides read TGTGCCAGCAGGCGAATAGCGGGGGGCTCCTACAATGAGCAGTTCTTC. Protein product: CASRRIAGGSYNEQFF.